Listed below are T cell receptor beta chains from one sample, sequenced in a study of radiation and T cells in renal cell carcinoma. The table came from immunoSEQ multiplex PCR; TCRdb's copy has only in-frame clones and leaves some out. Among 23,000 or so clones, roughly 60% were seen once, and the ten largest hold under 25%. This specimen was tumor tissue, taken from a patient whose treatment was nephrectomy without radiotherapy. The receptors shown here come from a middle-aged man with renal cell carcinoma. Both conserved end residues are part of each CDR3. A D gene is named only where the DNA matches it firmly. Not all rows give a size; the values are once, few, many and, for expanded clones, a class.

.	TRBJ2-3	TRBV11-2	.	CASSLDINEGFSTDTQYF	TGTGCCAGCAGCTTAGATATAAACGAAGGATTTAGCACAGATACGCAGTATTTT
.	TRBJ2-5	TRBV7-9	.	CASSLVRRGQYQETQYF	TGTGCCAGCAGCTTAGTCCGGAGGGGCCAGTACCAAGAGACCCAGTACTTC
.	TRBJ1-2	TRBV5-5	.	CASSPSLEGSLGYTF	TGTGCCAGCAGCCCTTCTTTGGAAGGGTCCTTAGGCTACACCTTC
.	TRBJ2-5	TRBV5-1	.	CASSLGDTSQETQYF	TGCGCCAGCAGCTTGGGGGACACCTCACAAGAGACCCAGTACTTC
medium-sized	TRBJ1-1	TRBV11-2	TRBD1	CASTAGTGVDTEAFF	TGTGCCAGCACCGCCGGGACAGGGGTTGACACTGAAGCTTTCTTT
once	TRBJ2-2	TRBV6-6	.	CASSYSTTGELFF	TGTGCCAGCAGTTACTCCACAACCGGGGAGCTGTTTTTT
.	TRBJ2-3	TRBV7-2	TRBD2	CASSSSGRAVGDTQYF	TGTGCCAGCAGCTCTAGCGGGAGGGCCGTAGGAGATACGCAGTATTTT
.	TRBJ1-1	TRBV9	TRBD1	CASSVGQGATTEAFF	TGTGCCAGCAGCGTAGGACAGGGGGCGACCACTGAAGCTTTCTTT
once	TRBJ2-4	TRBV6-1	TRBD1	CASRPLTGVSNIQYF	TGTGCCAGCAGACCCCTAACAGGGGTTTCAAACATTCAGTACTTC
few	TRBJ1-2	TRBV27	.	CASGPRGGGGYTF	TGTGCCAGCGGTCCTAGGGGGGGCGGCGGCTACACCTTC
.	TRBJ2-7	TRBV2	.	CASNAPEQYF	TGTGCCAGCAATGCTCCCGAGCAGTACTTC
.	TRBJ2-6	TRBV28	TRBD1	CASRGQPSGANVLTF	TGTGCCAGCAGGGGACAGCCCTCTGGGGCCAACGTCCTGACTTTC
medium-sized	TRBJ2-1	TRBV11-2	.	CASSLVGGPIIF	TGTGCCAGCAGCTTAGTGGGAGGACCAATAATCTTC
.	TRBJ2-7	TRBV18	TRBD1	CASSPTGGSYEQYF	TGTGCCAGCTCACCAACAGGGGGTAGCTACGAGCAGTACTTC
.	TRBJ1-2	TRBV7-9	.	CASSLALIGAPGYGYTF	TGTGCCAGCAGCTTAGCGCTAATAGGGGCCCCTGGGTATGGCTACACCTTC
.	TRBJ2-7	TRBV30	TRBD2	CAWSVGLAEYEQYF	TGTGCCTGGAGTGTTGGGCTAGCGGAGTACGAGCAGTACTTC
once	TRBJ1-3	TRBV5-1	.	CASSPEAGGNTIYF	TGCGCCAGCAGCCCGGAGGCAGGCGGAAACACCATATATTTT
.	TRBJ1-2	TRBV9	.	CASSPRTAVLKEGYTF	TGTGCCAGCAGCCCCCGGACAGCCGTCCTTAAAGAAGGCTACACCTTC
few	TRBJ1-6	TRBV7-9	.	CASSFSVDSPLHF	TGTGCCAGCAGCTTCTCGGTGGATTCACCCCTCCACTTT
medium-sized	TRBJ1-1	TRBV28	.	CASTITMGATEAFF	TGTGCCAGCACCATAACTATGGGGGCCACTGAAGCTTTCTTT
.	TRBJ1-6	TRBV7-8	.	CASSLNLGQGVYNSPLHF	TGTGCCAGCAGCTTAAATTTAGGGCAGGGCGTATATAATTCACCCCTCCACTTT
.	TRBJ1-1	TRBV28	.	CASSASHSMNTEAFF	TGTGCCAGCTCCGCAAGCCACAGCATGAACACTGAAGCTTTCTTT
.	TRBJ2-7	TRBV19	.	CASSITESSYEQYF	TGTGCCAGTAGTATAACAGAGAGCTCCTACGAGCAGTACTTC
.	TRBJ1-1	TRBV27	TRBD1	CASSSGGTEAFF	TGTGCCAGCAGTTCAGGGGGCACTGAAGCTTTCTTT
.	TRBJ1-4	TRBV28	TRBD1	CASSFSMGGTGNEKLFF	TGTGCCAGCAGTTTCAGCATGGGGGGGACAGGGAACGAAAAACTGTTTTTT
.	TRBJ1-3	TRBV6-5	.	CASSRTGPGGNTIYF	TGTGCCAGCAGTCGGACCGGACCCGGAGGAAACACCATATATTTT
.	TRBJ2-7	TRBV4-1	.	CASSQSRGTYEQYF	TGCGCCAGCAGCCAATCAAGAGGGACCTACGAGCAGTACTTC
.	TRBJ2-2	TRBV4-3	.	CASSRSRRQGNTGELFF	TGCGCCAGCAGCCGATCTCGAAGGCAGGGTAACACCGGGGAGCTGTTTTTT
.	TRBJ1-1	TRBV6-5	.	CASSRGGSNTEAFF	TGTGCCAGCAGCCGCGGAGGGTCGAACACTGAAGCTTTCTTT
.	TRBJ2-5	TRBV7-2	TRBD2	CASSSGLQETQYF	TGTGCCAGCAGCTCGGGACTACAAGAGACCCAGTACTTC
.	TRBJ2-7	TRBV27	TRBD1	CATSGQGASYEQYF	TGTGCCACTTCAGGACAGGGGGCCTCCTACGAGCAGTACTTC
.	TRBJ1-2	TRBV10-2	.	CASSRGEGGYGYTF	TGCGCCAGCAGTAGGGGAGAGGGGGGCTATGGCTACACCTTC
.	TRBJ2-7	TRBV30	TRBD2	CAWSERGRTYEQYF	TGTGCCTGGAGTGAGCGCGGGAGGACTTACGAGCAGTACTTC
.	TRBJ2-1	TRBV4-2	TRBD2	CASSLRSGTSGNNEQFF	TGTGCCAGCAGCCTCCGTTCCGGGACTAGCGGCAACAATGAGCAGTTCTTC
.	TRBJ2-7	TRBV28	TRBD1	CASSRPPLQGDNYEQYF	TGTGCCAGCAGTCGACCCCCGCTGCAGGGGGACAACTACGAGCAGTACTTC
.	TRBJ2-7	TRBV7-2	TRBD2	CASSRGRAYEQYF	TGTGCCAGCAGCCGCGGGAGGGCCTACGAGCAGTACTTC
few	TRBJ1-2	TRBV4-2	TRBD1	CASSQEGGGVLGGYTF	TGTGCCAGCAGCCAAGAAGGGGGCGGTGTACTGGGTGGCTACACCTTC
.	TRBJ2-1	TRBV10-2	TRBD2	CASSGASGRAYNEQFF	TGCGCCAGCAGTGGGGCTAGCGGGAGGGCCTACAATGAGCAGTTCTTC
few	TRBJ2-1	TRBV10-3	.	CAISESQGTYEQFF	TGTGCCATCAGTGAGTCGCAGGGTACCTATGAGCAGTTCTTC
.	TRBJ1-6	TRBV4-1	.	CASSQDHGLPASPLHF	TGCGCCAGCAGCCAAGATCATGGGCTCCCGGCTTCACCCCTCCACTTT
.	TRBJ2-7	TRBV28	.	CASRDGFYEQYF	TGTGCCAGCAGGGACGGATTCTACGAGCAGTACTTC
.	TRBJ2-1	TRBV6-5	TRBD2	CASSPSGNSEQFF	TGTGCCAGCAGTCCCAGCGGGAACAGTGAGCAGTTCTTC
few	TRBJ1-1	TRBV7-9	.	CASSITRMNTEAFF	TGTGCCAGCAGCATAACTCGGATGAACACTGAAGCTTTCTTT
.	TRBJ1-5	TRBV19	.	CASRPGQFNQPQHF	TGTGCCAGCCGTCCCGGACAGTTTAATCAGCCCCAGCATTTT
.	TRBJ2-7	TRBV4-1	TRBD2	CASSQGGTSGIYEQYF	TGCGCCAGCAGCCAAGGTGGGACTAGCGGGATTTACGAGCAGTACTTC
.	TRBJ2-5	TRBV6-6	TRBD1	CASRPVGTGDETQYF	TGTGCCAGCAGGCCCGTCGGGACAGGGGACGAGACCCAGTACTTC
.	TRBJ2-5	TRBV12-2	.	CASRLVEETQYF	TGTGCAAGTCGCTTAGTGGAAGAGACCCAGTACTTC
.	TRBJ2-4	TRBV4-2	TRBD2	CAGSQEGWTSGGQNIQYF	TGTGCCGGCAGCCAAGAAGGATGGACTAGCGGGGGTCAAAACATTCAGTACTTC
.	TRBJ1-2	TRBV6-1	.	CASSEAWGRGYGYTF	TGTGCCAGCAGTGAAGCATGGGGGCGAGGCTATGGCTACACCTTC
.	TRBJ1-4	TRBV7-2	TRBD1	CASSTLQPGTGPRDEKLFF	TGTGCCAGCAGCACCCTCCAGCCCGGGACAGGGCCTCGGGACGAAAAACTGTTTTTT
.	TRBJ2-7	TRBV29-1	TRBD2	CSVEGSLAGSRYEQYF	TGCAGCGTTGAAGGAAGTCTAGCGGGATCCCGATACGAGCAGTACTTC
once	TRBJ2-7	TRBV27	.	CASSLTALHSYEQYF	TGTGCCAGCAGTTTAACTGCCCTTCACTCCTACGAGCAGTACTTC